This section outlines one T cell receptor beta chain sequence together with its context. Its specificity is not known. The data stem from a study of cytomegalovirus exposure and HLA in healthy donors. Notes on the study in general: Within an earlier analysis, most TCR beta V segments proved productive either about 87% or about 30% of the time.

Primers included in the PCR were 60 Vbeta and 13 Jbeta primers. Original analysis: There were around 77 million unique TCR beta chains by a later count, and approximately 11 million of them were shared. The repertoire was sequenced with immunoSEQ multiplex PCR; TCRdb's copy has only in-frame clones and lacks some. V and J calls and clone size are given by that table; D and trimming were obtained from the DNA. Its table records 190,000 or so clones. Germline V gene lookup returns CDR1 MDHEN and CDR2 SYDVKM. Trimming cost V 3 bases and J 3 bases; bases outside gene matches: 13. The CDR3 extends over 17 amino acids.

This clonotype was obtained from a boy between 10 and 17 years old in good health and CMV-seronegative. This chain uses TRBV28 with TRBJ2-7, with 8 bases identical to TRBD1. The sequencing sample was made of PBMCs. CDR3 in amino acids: CASSFPLAPGQDYEQYF. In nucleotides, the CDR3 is TGTGCCAGCAGTTTCCCCCTCGCGCCGGGACAGGACTACGAGCAGTACTTC.